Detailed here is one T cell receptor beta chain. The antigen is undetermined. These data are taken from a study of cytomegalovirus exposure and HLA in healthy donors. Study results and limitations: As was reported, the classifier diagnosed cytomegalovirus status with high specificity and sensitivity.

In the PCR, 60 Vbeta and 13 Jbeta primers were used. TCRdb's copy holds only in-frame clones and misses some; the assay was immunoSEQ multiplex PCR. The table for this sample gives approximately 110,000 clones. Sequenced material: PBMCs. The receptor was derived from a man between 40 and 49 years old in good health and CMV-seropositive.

The CDR3 DNA reads TGTGCCAGCTCACCACTCGAGGGGGCGGCCTACAATGAGCAGTTCTTC. This translates into CASSPLEGAAYNEQFF. V and J are TRBV18 and TRBJ2-1; TRBD1 aligns across 7 bases. Germline CDR1 and CDR2: KGHSH and LQKENI. V lost 1 base to trimming and J lost 2 bases; unmatched junction nucleotides: 5. The CDR3 is 16 residues long.